The present entry profiles one T cell receptor (beta chain) with its context. Germline V gene data show CDR1 as SGHDT and CDR2 as YYEEEE. The CDR3 contains 12 residues. Between the trimmed V and J ends, which lost 4 bases and 4 bases, there was a span of 6 bases. The sample comes from a study of blood T cell repertoires in COVID-19. In the study overall: Samples taken during acute and convalescent COVID-19 were collected in the United States, Italy and Spain.

Here immunoSEQ multiplex PCR was the method, and the copy in TCRdb shows in-frame clones only, minus some. The sample has 120,000 to 150,000 clones; around 84% are singletons. V usage is TRBV5-6 and J usage is TRBJ1-5; D remains ambiguous. The source of this sequence is a human donor in a cohort sampled during active COVID-19. Input material: peripheral blood. The CDR3 sequence: CASSVQNQPQHF. DNA for the CDR3: TGTGCCAGCAGCGTACAAAATCAGCCCCAGCATTTT.